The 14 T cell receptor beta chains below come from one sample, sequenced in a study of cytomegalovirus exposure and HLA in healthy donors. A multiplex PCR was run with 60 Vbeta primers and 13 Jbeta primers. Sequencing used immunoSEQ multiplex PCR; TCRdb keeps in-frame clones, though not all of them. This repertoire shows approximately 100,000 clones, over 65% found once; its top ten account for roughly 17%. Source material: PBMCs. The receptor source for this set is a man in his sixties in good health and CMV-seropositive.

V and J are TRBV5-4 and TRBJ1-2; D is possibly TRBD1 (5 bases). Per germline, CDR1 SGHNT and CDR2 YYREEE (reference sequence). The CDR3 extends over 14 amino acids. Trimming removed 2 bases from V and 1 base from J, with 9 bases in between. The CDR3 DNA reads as TGTGCCAGCAGCTTCCCTCAGGGTAACTATGGCTACACCTTC. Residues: CASSFPQGNYGYTF.

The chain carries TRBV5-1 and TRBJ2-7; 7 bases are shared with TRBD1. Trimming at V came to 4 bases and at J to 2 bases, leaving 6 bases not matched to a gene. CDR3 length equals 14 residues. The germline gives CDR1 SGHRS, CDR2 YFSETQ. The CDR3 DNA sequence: TGCGCCAGCAGCGGGGACAGATTACCCTACGAGCAGTACTTC. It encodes CASSGDRLPYEQYF. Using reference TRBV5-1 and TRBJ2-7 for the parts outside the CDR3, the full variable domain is KAGVTQTPRYLIKTRGQQVTLSCSPISGHRSVSWYQQTPGQGLQFLFEYFSETQRNKGNFPGRFSGRQFSNSRSEMNVSTLELGDSALYLCASSGDRLPYEQYFGPGTRLTVT.

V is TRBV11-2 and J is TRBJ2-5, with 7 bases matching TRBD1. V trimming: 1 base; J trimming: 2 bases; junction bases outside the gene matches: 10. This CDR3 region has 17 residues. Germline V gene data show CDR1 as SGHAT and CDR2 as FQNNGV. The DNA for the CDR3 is TGTGCCAGCAGCTTAGGAGTGTCAGGGGGAAGGCAAGAGACCCAGTACTTC. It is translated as CASSLGVSGGRQETQYF.

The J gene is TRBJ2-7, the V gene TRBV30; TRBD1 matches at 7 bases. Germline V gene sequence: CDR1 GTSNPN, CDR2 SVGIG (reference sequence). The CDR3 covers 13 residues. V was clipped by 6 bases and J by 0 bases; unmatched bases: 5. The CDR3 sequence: CACQGQISYEQYF. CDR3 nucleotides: TGTGCCTGTCAGGGACAGATCTCCTACGAGCAGTACTTC.

The CDR3 region is CASEPYRTNTGELFF. CDR3 DNA sequence: TGTGCCAGCGAGCCTTACAGAACGAACACCGGGGAGCTGTTTTTT. This chain uses TRBV6-6 with TRBJ2-2, with unresolved D. The CDR3 is 15 amino acids. Trimming took 8 bases from V and 0 from J, leaving 13 bases between them. Germline CDR1 is MNHNY and CDR2 is SVGAGI (reference sequence).

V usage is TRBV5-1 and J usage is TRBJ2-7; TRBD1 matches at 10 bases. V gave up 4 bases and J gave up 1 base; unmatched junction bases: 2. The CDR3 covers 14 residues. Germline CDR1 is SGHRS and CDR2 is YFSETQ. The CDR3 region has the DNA TGCGCCAGCAGCCGACAGGGGGCTTCCTACGAGCAGTACTTC. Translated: CASSRQGASYEQYF.

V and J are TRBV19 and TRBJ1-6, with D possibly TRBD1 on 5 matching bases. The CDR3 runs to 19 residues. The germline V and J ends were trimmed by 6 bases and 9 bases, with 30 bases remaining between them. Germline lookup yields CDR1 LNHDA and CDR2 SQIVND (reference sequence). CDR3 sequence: CASSPSIRGVSARGSPLHF. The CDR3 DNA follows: TGTGCCAGTAGCCCTAGTATACGGGGGGTTTCGGCAAGAGGTTCACCCCTCCACTTT.

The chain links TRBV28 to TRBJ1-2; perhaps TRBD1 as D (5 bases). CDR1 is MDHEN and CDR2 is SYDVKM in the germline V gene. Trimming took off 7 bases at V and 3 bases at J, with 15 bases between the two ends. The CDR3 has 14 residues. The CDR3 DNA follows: TGTGCCAGCAATAGTGACTCGGGGGACTATGGCTACACCTTC. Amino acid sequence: CASNSDSGDYGYTF.

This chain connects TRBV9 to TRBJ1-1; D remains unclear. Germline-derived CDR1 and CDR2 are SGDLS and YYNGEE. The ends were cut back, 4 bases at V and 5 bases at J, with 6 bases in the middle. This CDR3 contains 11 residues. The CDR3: CASSSGTEAFF. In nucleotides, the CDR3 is TGTGCCAGCAGCTCCGGGACTGAAGCTTTCTTT.

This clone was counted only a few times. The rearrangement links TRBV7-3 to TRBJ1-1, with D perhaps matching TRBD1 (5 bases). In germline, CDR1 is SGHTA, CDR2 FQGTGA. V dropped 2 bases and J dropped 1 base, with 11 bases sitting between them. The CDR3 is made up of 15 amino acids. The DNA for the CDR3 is TGTGCCAGCAGCTTACAGGGTTCCTCGAACACTGAAGCTTTCTTT. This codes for CASSLQGSSNTEAFF.

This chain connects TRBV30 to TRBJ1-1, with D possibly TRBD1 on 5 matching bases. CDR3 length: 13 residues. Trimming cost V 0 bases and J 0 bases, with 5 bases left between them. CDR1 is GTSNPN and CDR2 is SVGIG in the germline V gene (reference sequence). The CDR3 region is CAWSVQVNTEAFF. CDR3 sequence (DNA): TGTGCCTGGAGTGTACAGGTGAACACTGAAGCTTTCTTT.

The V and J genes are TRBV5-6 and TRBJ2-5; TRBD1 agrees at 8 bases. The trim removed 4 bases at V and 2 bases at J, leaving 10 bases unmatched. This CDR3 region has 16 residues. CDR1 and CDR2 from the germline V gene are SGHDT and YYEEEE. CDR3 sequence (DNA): TGTGCCAGCAGCATATCAGGGGGCAGTGGTCAAGAGACCCAGTACTTC. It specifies CASSISGGSGQETQYF.

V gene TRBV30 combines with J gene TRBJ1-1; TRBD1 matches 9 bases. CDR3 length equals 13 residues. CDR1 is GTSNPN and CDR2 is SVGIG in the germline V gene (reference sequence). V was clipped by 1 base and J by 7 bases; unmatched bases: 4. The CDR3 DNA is TGTGCCTGGAGTGGACAGGGGGTCGGTGAAGCTTTCTTT. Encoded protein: CAWSGQGVGEAFF.

CDR3 bases: TGTGCCAGCAGAGAGACAGGGGACAGCTATGGCTACACCTTC. This sequence encodes CASRETGDSYGYTF. This sequence joins TRBV28 and TRBJ1-2, with 8 bases fitting TRBD1. The V segment lost 6 bases and the J segment 4 bases; nucleotides outside the gene matches: 7. Germline CDR1 MDHEN, CDR2 SYDVKM. This CDR3 spans 14 amino acids.